A selection of T cell receptor beta chains follows, all from one sample in a study of blood T cells in healthy people across ages. TCRdb fed the 5' RACE reads into MiXCR, producing one record per CDR3 protein. The data show about 930,000 distinct CDR3 sequences, just under 30% seen once. These data are also associated with another study on T cells of mothers and their children.

The sequenced sample consisted of blood. The receptor source for this set is a woman in her thirties or forties in good health. Both conserved end residues are part of each CDR3. Fields, in order: CDR3 protein, V gene, J gene.

CASSLGTEFTTNQPQHF	TRBV7-2	TRBJ1-5
CASSLTGNSKNTEAFF	TRBV28	TRBJ1-1
CSAHETGLGEKLFF	TRBV20-1	TRBJ1-4
CAWSVPRDSLNTEAFF	TRBV30	TRBJ1-1
CASSLPSQYGYTF	TRBV7-9	TRBJ1-2
CASSFRTGDNEKLFF	TRBV7-9	TRBJ1-4
CASSYESGNTIYF	TRBV6-2/TRBV6-3	TRBJ1-3
CASSSAGGAPGETQYF	TRBV7-2	TRBJ2-5
CATSPDRGPDTQYF	TRBV15	TRBJ2-3
CASSRKSGYQETQYF	TRBV4-1	TRBJ2-5
CASSVGAANSPLHF	TRBV9	TRBJ1-6
CASSSLAGDLNEQYF	TRBV6-6	TRBJ2-5
CAGSQGLGTTGFGYTF	TRBV4-3	TRBJ1-2
CSAARGGSSYNEQFF	TRBV20-1	TRBJ2-1
CASSFEAGFYNEQFF	TRBV28	TRBJ2-1
CSASQGPSGYEQYF	TRBV20-1	TRBJ2-7
CASSFMGKGSPLHF	TRBV12-3/TRBV12-4	TRBJ1-6
CASSSATATDTQYF	TRBV6-2/TRBV6-3	TRBJ2-3
CASSQALGRAKNIQYF	TRBV4-1	TRBJ2-4
CSVEEGRGETQYF	TRBV29-1	TRBJ2-5
CASSFYNEAFF	TRBV12-3/TRBV12-4	TRBJ1-1
CASSPSKGVTETQYF	TRBV5-1	TRBJ2-5
CASSPHSAGGEETQYF	TRBV7-2	TRBJ2-5
CAGSFGTGGAYNEQFF	TRBV4-1	TRBJ2-1
CASSLSGYEQFF	TRBV5-1	TRBJ2-1
CASSLVGGDYAYNEQFF	TRBV7-9	TRBJ2-1
CASRTGSTANEKLFF	TRBV5-1	TRBJ1-4
CASSPGGTNQPQHF	TRBV14	TRBJ1-5
CASSDNSNQPQHF	TRBV18	TRBJ1-5
CASSLADRVDFYGYTF	TRBV5-1	TRBJ1-2
CASRGSGGTQPQHF	TRBV12-3/TRBV12-4	TRBJ1-5
CASSTDGKNTEAFF	TRBV5-1	TRBJ1-1
CASSGSGTSTDTQYF	TRBV9	TRBJ2-3
CSARDWDTRAQHF	TRBV20-1	TRBJ1-5
CATSRDRGGNEQFF	TRBV15	TRBJ2-1
CASSELRDGVEAFF	TRBV25-1	TRBJ1-1